This TCR beta chain originates from a study of immune heterogeneity within non-small cell lung tumors. At least ten counts were recorded for this clonotype. Multiplex PCR was performed with 32 V and 13 J primers, and it amplified TCR beta CDR3. MiXCR was run by TCRdb on the multiplex PCR reads, yielding one entry per CDR3 protein. Among over 14,000 distinct CDR3 sequences listed, over 25% were seen once. Deletions cut 2 bases from V and 2 bases from J, with 5 bases between. From germline, CDR1 is SEHNR and CDR2 FQNEAQ (reference sequence). The CDR3 consists of 13 residues. The starting template was genomic DNA from bulk tumor, approximately 600 ng per sample. Several biopsies per primary tumor, spaced far apart, were taken during surgery. Each patient presented with untreated, newly diagnosed non-small cell lung cancer and received curative surgery. Donor patients had newly diagnosed non-small cell lung cancer and were having surgery with curative intent.

The gene calls are TRBV7-9 and TRBJ2-3; D is uncertain. The sequenced sample consisted of lung tumor tissue. This sequence was found in a woman between 45 and 60 years old with non-small cell lung cancer. CDR3: CASSLWLTDTQYF. In DNA, the CDR3 is TGTGCCAGCAGCTTATGGCTCACAGATACGCAGTATTTT.